Listed below are T cell receptor beta chains from one sample, sequenced in a study of metastatic and nonmetastatic thyroid tumors. TCRdb reprocessed the PCR reads via MiXCR. This table has tens of thousands of clones, about 17% appearing once. Specimen: tumor tissue. The source of these receptors is a female donor with papillary thyroid cancer or a benign thyroid nodule (not recorded which). Some clones in this sample may be carry-over from other donors' samples. CDR3s include the opening cysteine and the closing phenylalanine or tryptophan. Each record gives: J gene, D gene, V gene, clone size, CDR3 DNA, CDR3 protein. The D gene is left open where the match is weak. Some rows mark clone size as missing; the rest say once, few, many or name a class of expanded clone.

J gene: TRBJ2-2; D gene: NA; V gene: TRBV5-4; clone size: few; CDR3 DNA: TGTGCCAGCAGCTTAACCCCTACTATGACCAGGGGTACCGGGGAGCTGTTTTTT; CDR3 protein: CASSLTPTMTRGTGELFF
J gene: TRBJ1-4; D gene: NA; V gene: TRBV6-1; clone size: many; CDR3 DNA: TGTGCCAGCAGTGAGAGACGAGGGGAGGGAACTAATGAAAAACTGTTTTTT; CDR3 protein: CASSERRGEGTNEKLFF
J gene: TRBJ2-3; D gene: TRBD2; V gene: TRBV9; clone size: few; CDR3 DNA: TGTGCCAGCAGCCCACGGGGGGGACTTCCCACAGATACGCAGTATTTT; CDR3 protein: CASSPRGGLPTDTQYF
J gene: TRBJ2-3; D gene: TRBD2; V gene: TRBV19; clone size: few; CDR3 DNA: TGTGCCAGTACTCTAAAAGCGGGGAGTCTATATACGCAGTATTTT; CDR3 protein: CASTLKAGSLYTQYF
J gene: TRBJ2-7; D gene: TRBD2; V gene: TRBV15; clone size: few; CDR3 DNA: TGTGCCACCAGCAGAGCTAGCGGGAGGGCCTACGAGCAGTACTTC; CDR3 protein: CATSRASGRAYEQYF
J gene: TRBJ2-7; D gene: TRBD2; V gene: TRBV5-1; clone size: many; CDR3 DNA: TGCGCCAGCAGCAAAGAACCGGGACTAGCGTCTTACGAGCAGTACTTC; CDR3 protein: CASSKEPGLASYEQYF
J gene: TRBJ2-1; D gene: NA; V gene: TRBV10-1; clone size: many; CDR3 DNA: TGCGCCAGCAGTGAGGATGCGAATGAGCAGTTCTTC; CDR3 protein: CASSEDANEQFF
J gene: TRBJ2-7; D gene: NA; V gene: TRBV20-1; clone size: many; CDR3 DNA: TGCAGTGCTGACAGATGGGGGTTGGTGGGTTTGGATTCTGGCGAGCAGTACTTC; CDR3 protein: CSADRWGLVGLDSGEQYF
J gene: TRBJ2-7; D gene: NA; V gene: TRBV27; clone size: few; CDR3 DNA: TGTGCCAGCAGCCCTCAGGGACCGCCCTACGAGCAGTACTTC; CDR3 protein: CASSPQGPPYEQYF
J gene: TRBJ1-6; D gene: NA; V gene: TRBV12-3/TRBV12-4; clone size: large; CDR3 DNA: TGTGCCAGCAGTTTAAGGCACCCATATAATTCACCCCTCCACTTT; CDR3 protein: CASSLRHPYNSPLHF
J gene: TRBJ2-1; D gene: TRBD2; V gene: TRBV5-1; clone size: many; CDR3 DNA: TGCGCCAGCAGCTTGGGCCCCCGGGGGACTAGCGGCTACAATGAGCAGTTCTTC; CDR3 protein: CASSLGPRGTSGYNEQFF
J gene: TRBJ2-5; D gene: NA; V gene: TRBV20-1; clone size: many; CDR3 DNA: TGCAGTGCTAGAGCCGTTGACTTATTCTTAACCGGAGAGACCCAGTACTTC; CDR3 protein: CSARAVDLFLTGETQYF
J gene: TRBJ2-7; D gene: TRBD1; V gene: TRBV12-3/TRBV12-4; clone size: many; CDR3 DNA: TGTGCCAGCAGTTTAGGCTACCGGGACAGGGCCCACGAGCAGTACTTC; CDR3 protein: CASSLGYRDRAHEQYF
J gene: TRBJ2-5; D gene: NA; V gene: TRBV20-1; clone size: many; CDR3 DNA: TGCAGTGCTACCCTTACGGGGGAGACCCAGTACTTC; CDR3 protein: CSATLTGETQYF
J gene: TRBJ2-3; D gene: NA; V gene: TRBV27; clone size: few; CDR3 DNA: TGTGCCAGCAGTTCGATAAGATGGTATCCCCCTAGCACAGATACGCAGTATTTT; CDR3 protein: CASSSIRWYPPSTDTQYF
J gene: TRBJ2-7; D gene: NA; V gene: TRBV6-1; clone size: many; CDR3 DNA: TGTGCCAGCAGGGACTCGCGACAATCCTACGAGCAGTACTTC; CDR3 protein: CASRDSRQSYEQYF
J gene: TRBJ1-3; D gene: NA; V gene: TRBV25-1; clone size: many; CDR3 DNA: TGTGCCAGCAGTGGGGGAGACCGAGGAAACACCATATATTTT; CDR3 protein: CASSGGDRGNTIYF
J gene: TRBJ2-2; D gene: TRBD1; V gene: TRBV7-3; clone size: many; CDR3 DNA: TGTGCCAGCAGCTCAGGACAGGGGAGGGCCGGGGAGCTGTTTTTT; CDR3 protein: CASSSGQGRAGELFF
J gene: TRBJ2-3; D gene: TRBD2; V gene: TRBV4-1; clone size: many; CDR3 DNA: TGCGCCAGCAGCCAAGACCTAGCGGGAGCGGGAATGACAGATACGCAGTATTTT; CDR3 protein: CASSQDLAGAGMTDTQYF
J gene: TRBJ2-2; D gene: NA; V gene: TRBV28; clone size: medium-sized; CDR3 DNA: TGTGCCAGCAGCCCCTCCGCAGGGCGAAACACCGGGGAGCTGTTTTTT; CDR3 protein: CASSPSAGRNTGELFF
J gene: TRBJ2-7; D gene: NA; V gene: TRBV18; clone size: NA; CDR3 DNA: TGTGCCAGCTCCCCCTTTCACCCCTACGAGCAGTACTTC; CDR3 protein: CASSPFHPYEQYF
J gene: TRBJ1-2; D gene: TRBD1; V gene: TRBV9; clone size: once; CDR3 DNA: TGTGCCAGCAGCGAGTTCGGGACAGGGGAAGATGGCTACACCTTC; CDR3 protein: CASSEFGTGEDGYTF
J gene: TRBJ2-2; D gene: TRBD1; V gene: TRBV2; clone size: many; CDR3 DNA: TGTGCCAGCAGTACCGACAGGGGCGGGGAGCTGTTTTTT; CDR3 protein: CASSTDRGGELFF
J gene: TRBJ2-7; D gene: NA; V gene: TRBV11-2; clone size: many; CDR3 DNA: TGTGCCAGCAGCGAGGACAGTGAGCAGTACTTC; CDR3 protein: CASSEDSEQYF
J gene: TRBJ1-1; D gene: NA; V gene: TRBV5-5; clone size: many; CDR3 DNA: TGTGCCAGCAGCTTGGAATCCGGAGGCACTGAAGCTTTCTTT; CDR3 protein: CASSLESGGTEAFF
J gene: TRBJ2-7; D gene: NA; V gene: TRBV7-8; clone size: many; CDR3 DNA: TGTGCCAGCAGCCGGGACTCTGAGAGCTCCTACGAGCAGTACTTC; CDR3 protein: CASSRDSESSYEQYF
J gene: TRBJ1-2; D gene: NA; V gene: TRBV10-3; clone size: few; CDR3 DNA: TGTGCCATCAGTGAGTATGGGGAAACCCTTCGGGGCTACACCTTC; CDR3 protein: CAISEYGETLRGYTF
J gene: TRBJ2-3; D gene: NA; V gene: TRBV12-3/TRBV12-4; clone size: many; CDR3 DNA: TGTGCCAGCAGTTTTAGGGATCCAGATACGCAGTATTTT; CDR3 protein: CASSFRDPDTQYF
J gene: TRBJ2-3; D gene: NA; V gene: TRBV11-2; clone size: medium-sized; CDR3 DNA: TGTGCCAGCAGCTTTGTCCCCACAGATACGCAGTATTTT; CDR3 protein: CASSFVPTDTQYF
J gene: TRBJ1-4; D gene: NA; V gene: TRBV5-4; clone size: few; CDR3 DNA: TGTGCCAGCAGCCCGGCGGGGAACTTAGGGGCAGGGGAAAAACTGTTTTTT; CDR3 protein: CASSPAGNLGAGEKLFF
J gene: TRBJ2-3; D gene: NA; V gene: TRBV30; clone size: NA; CDR3 DNA: TGTGCCTGGGGGGATGGTAGTTTTGGGCAGTATTTT; CDR3 protein: CAWGDGSFGQYF
J gene: TRBJ2-3; D gene: NA; V gene: TRBV11-2; clone size: many; CDR3 DNA: TGTGCCAGCAGCTTCGGACTCGGTTTGAGGACAGATACGCAGTATTTT; CDR3 protein: CASSFGLGLRTDTQYF
J gene: TRBJ2-7; D gene: TRBD2; V gene: TRBV4-1; clone size: NA; CDR3 DNA: TGTGCCAGCAGCCGCGGACTAGTCTACGATCAGTACTTC; CDR3 protein: CASSRGLVYDQYF
J gene: TRBJ1-2; D gene: TRBD1; V gene: TRBV4-1; clone size: many; CDR3 DNA: TGCGCCAGCAGCCTCGGGACAGGGGGCTTCTATGGCTACACCTTC; CDR3 protein: CASSLGTGGFYGYTF
J gene: TRBJ1-6; D gene: NA; V gene: TRBV27; clone size: many; CDR3 DNA: TGTGCCAGCAGTTGGAATGTAGGACCGGATTCACCCCTCCACTTT; CDR3 protein: CASSWNVGPDSPLHF
J gene: TRBJ1-2; D gene: NA; V gene: TRBV30; clone size: NA; CDR3 DNA: TGTGCCTGGAGTGTACGAGGAGGCTACACCTTC; CDR3 protein: CAWSVRGGYTF
J gene: TRBJ2-7; D gene: TRBD1; V gene: TRBV11-3; clone size: medium-sized; CDR3 DNA: TGTGCCAGCAGCTTGGGACAGGGGGACGAGCAGTACTTC; CDR3 protein: CASSLGQGDEQYF
J gene: TRBJ2-1; D gene: TRBD2; V gene: TRBV4-1; clone size: many; CDR3 DNA: TGCGCCAGCAGCCGAAGGGAGGGCGCGGGGAATGAGCAGTTCTTC; CDR3 protein: CASSRREGAGNEQFF
J gene: TRBJ2-7; D gene: NA; V gene: TRBV10-1; clone size: NA; CDR3 DNA: TGCGCCAGCAGTGATTACAGGGTTTTACGAACGAGATACGAGCAGTACTTC; CDR3 protein: CASSDYRVLRTRYEQYF
J gene: TRBJ2-1; D gene: TRBD2; V gene: TRBV20-1; clone size: many; CDR3 DNA: TGCAGTGCTATGGCGGGAGGTGTCAATGAGCAGTTCTTC; CDR3 protein: CSAMAGGVNEQFF
J gene: TRBJ1-5; D gene: TRBD1; V gene: TRBV11-1; clone size: once; CDR3 DNA: TGTGCCAGCATCCAAGGTTGGACAGGGAATAATCAGCCCCAGCATTTT; CDR3 protein: CASIQGWTGNNQPQHF
J gene: TRBJ2-7; D gene: TRBD1; V gene: TRBV7-9; clone size: many; CDR3 DNA: TGTGCCAGCAGCGGACAGGGGGCCGGCGAGCAGTACTTC; CDR3 protein: CASSGQGAGEQYF
J gene: TRBJ2-3; D gene: NA; V gene: TRBV5-1; clone size: many; CDR3 DNA: TGCGCCAGCAGCTTGAGAAATCCCACAGATACGCAGTATTTT; CDR3 protein: CASSLRNPTDTQYF
J gene: TRBJ2-7; D gene: NA; V gene: TRBV11-2; clone size: NA; CDR3 DNA: TGTGCCAGCAGCTTAGATAGGAAGCACGAGCAGTACTTC; CDR3 protein: CASSLDRKHEQYF
J gene: TRBJ2-3; D gene: TRBD2; V gene: TRBV11-2; clone size: NA; CDR3 DNA: TGTGCCAGCAGCCCAACTAGCGGGAGGGACACAGATACGCAGTATTTT; CDR3 protein: CASSPTSGRDTDTQYF
J gene: TRBJ2-7; D gene: NA; V gene: TRBV18; clone size: many; CDR3 DNA: TGTGCCAGCTCACCATGGGCTGTCAGGTACCTCTCCTACGAGCAGTACTTC; CDR3 protein: CASSPWAVRYLSYEQYF
J gene: TRBJ2-1; D gene: NA; V gene: TRBV5-1; clone size: once; CDR3 DNA: TGCGCCAGCAGTTCCTACTACAATGAGCAGTTCTTC; CDR3 protein: CASSSYYNEQFF
J gene: TRBJ1-6; D gene: NA; V gene: TRBV7-9; clone size: many; CDR3 DNA: TGTGCCAGCGCATGGCAGACCAATTCACCCCTCCACTTT; CDR3 protein: CASAWQTNSPLHF
J gene: TRBJ2-3; D gene: NA; V gene: TRBV6-2/TRBV6-3; clone size: NA; CDR3 DNA: TGTGCCAGCAGTCACCCCTCACCGGGACTGGCGGACAACGGGGATACGCAGTATTTT; CDR3 protein: CASSHPSPGLADNGDTQYF
J gene: TRBJ2-3; D gene: NA; V gene: TRBV24-1; clone size: many; CDR3 DNA: TGTGCCACCAGTGATTTAGCGGTTAGCACAGATACGCAGTATTTT; CDR3 protein: CATSDLAVSTDTQYF
J gene: TRBJ1-4; D gene: NA; V gene: TRBV7-9; clone size: many; CDR3 DNA: TGTGCCAGCAGCTTAGTTGGGGCAGGCCGCGGGGAAAAACTGTTTTTT; CDR3 protein: CASSLVGAGRGEKLFF
J gene: TRBJ1-5; D gene: TRBD1; V gene: TRBV28; clone size: many; CDR3 DNA: TGTGCCACCCAACCCACAGGGGCGGGCAATCAGCCCCAGCATTTT; CDR3 protein: CATQPTGAGNQPQHF
J gene: TRBJ2-2; D gene: TRBD2; V gene: TRBV7-2; clone size: many; CDR3 DNA: TGTGCCAGCAGCCCGGGACTAGCGAACACCGGGGAGCTGTTTTTT; CDR3 protein: CASSPGLANTGELFF
J gene: TRBJ1-1; D gene: NA; V gene: TRBV20-1; clone size: NA; CDR3 DNA: TGCAGTGCGCGACCCCCGGTGTCGGTGAACACTGAAGCTTTCTTT; CDR3 protein: CSARPPVSVNTEAFF
J gene: TRBJ2-2; D gene: NA; V gene: TRBV24-1; clone size: many; CDR3 DNA: TGTGCCACCGGGTCGAGCACCGGGGAGCTGTTTTTT; CDR3 protein: CATGSSTGELFF
J gene: TRBJ1-2; D gene: NA; V gene: TRBV7-9; clone size: many; CDR3 DNA: TGTGCCAGCAGTTCCTCACGACGGATTAACTATGGCTACACCTTC; CDR3 protein: CASSSSRRINYGYTF
J gene: TRBJ2-3; D gene: NA; V gene: TRBV7-2; clone size: many; CDR3 DNA: TGTGCCAGCACGGTTGGGACCCTGCGCACAGATACGCAGTATTTT; CDR3 protein: CASTVGTLRTDTQYF
J gene: TRBJ1-2; D gene: TRBD1; V gene: TRBV19; clone size: many; CDR3 DNA: TGTGCCAGTAGTAAGACGGGACAGGGGGATGGCTACACCTTC; CDR3 protein: CASSKTGQGDGYTF
J gene: TRBJ1-1; D gene: TRBD1; V gene: TRBV3-1; clone size: many; CDR3 DNA: TGTGCCAGCACCATGGGGACAGTGGGAGAAGCTTTCTTT; CDR3 protein: CASTMGTVGEAFF